A single sample gave rise to the 5 T cell receptor beta chains below, sequenced in a study of T cells in Graves' hyperthyroidism and ophthalmopathy. The TCR beta CDR3 regions underwent amplification using RNA transcripts as the source. An initial round of RT-PCR targeting the TCR CDR3 relied on the HTBI primer set. TCRdb processed the multiplex PCR reads anew with MiXCR; each CDR3 protein has one entry. The table includes over 300,000 distinct CDR3 sequences, roughly an eighth detected once. The sequenced sample consisted of blood. The receptors here all came from a woman aged 40 to 49 with Graves' ophthalmopathy.

The chain links TRBV19 to TRBJ2-4, with 13 bases that match TRBD2. J lost 5 bases, V lost 5 bases, and 9 bases had no gene match. The CDR3 is made up of 17 amino acids. The germline gives CDR1 LNHDA, CDR2 SQIVND (reference sequence). This CDR3 reads CASSPLAGGPSQNIQYF. The CDR3 bases are TGTGCCAGTAGTCCACTAGCGGGGGGGCCCTCCCAAAACATTCAGTACTTC.

At least ten counts were recorded for this clonotype. J is TRBJ1-2 and V is TRBV20-1; unclear D gene. The CDR3 consists of 14 residues. V lost 1 base to trimming and J lost 5 bases, with 14 bases between them. Germline lookup yields CDR1 DFQATT and CDR2 SNEGSKA (reference sequence). CDR3 in DNA: TGCAGTGCTAGAGGTCTGGACCGACAATATGGCTACACCTTC. This translates into CSARGLDRQYGYTF.

Notes on this clonotype: A much larger clone lies a single base off, so this may be a read error. V and J are TRBV20-1 and TRBJ2-1; a weak D match, TRBD2 (6 bases). Germline V gene sequence: CDR1 DFQATT, CDR2 SNEGSKA (reference sequence). V lost 3 bases and J lost 5, with 14 bases in between. The CDR3 length is 14 residues. The CDR3 coding sequence is TGCAGTGCTAGTGCGGGACCAAGAAACAATGAGCAGTTCTTC. Translating it yields CSASAGPRNNEQFF.

This clonotype occurred many times. The chain uses TRBV5-6 and TRBJ2-3; TRBD1 is a possible D gene (5 bases). The V end lost 2 bases, the J end lost 1 base, and 8 bases lay between the germline ends. The germline V gene has CDR1 SGHDT and CDR2 YYEEEE. The CDR3 sequence is 14 residues long. The CDR3 coding sequence is TGTGCCAGCAGCTTTATGACAGGCACAGATACGCAGTATTTT. It encodes CASSFMTGTDTQYF.

This clonotype has ten or more counts. The CDR3 here is CASSGTGSMGANVLTF. The CDR3 DNA reads as TGTGCCAGCAGTGGGACAGGGTCAATGGGGGCCAACGTCCTGACTTTC. This chain connects TRBV2 to TRBJ2-6; the match to TRBD1 covers 8 bases. Germline V gene lookup returns CDR1 SNHLY and CDR2 FYNNEI. The CDR3 sequence is 16 residues long. V lost 4 bases and J lost 4; bases outside the gene matches: 6.